This T cell receptor (beta chain) was sequenced for a study of shared clonotypes between healthy human individuals. Positive CCR7 selection of CD45RO-negative cells yielded the naive CD8 cells, and terminally differentiated effector memory CD45RA+ cells were excluded. Measured with immunoSEQ multiplex PCR; TCRdb has only the in-frame clones, and not every one. The table records nearly 600,000 clones, about 95% of them present only once. CDR1 is SGHNT and CDR2 is YENEEA in the germline V gene. CDR3 length: 13 residues. The V and J ends lost 2 bases and 6 bases respectively, with 8 bases between them. The sample comprised naive CD8+ T cells sorted from blood. This TCR derives from a woman under 40 in good health. This chain joins TRBV11-3 and TRBJ2-1, with no clear D. CDR3 in DNA: TGTGCCAGCAGCTTACAGAACCCCAATGAGCAGTTCTTC. This codes for CASSLQNPNEQFF.